What follows are 14 T cell receptor beta chains derived from one specimen sequenced in a study of shared clonotypes between healthy human individuals. Naive CD8 cells lacked CD45RO and underwent positive selection for CCR7, leaving out terminally differentiated effector memory CD45RA+ cells. Data came from immunoSEQ multiplex PCR; TCRdb stores just in-frame clones and leaves some out. The sample lists hundreds of thousands of clones, approximately 95% seen once, with over 0.095% in the top ten. Sequencing input: naive CD8+ T cells sorted from blood. Receptors were obtained from a woman in her twenties or thirties in good health.

The CDR3 here is CASRESQAGDLAYEQYF. The CDR3 nucleotides read TGCGCCAGCCGAGAATCCCAAGCGGGAGACCTCGCATACGAGCAGTACTTC. This chain links TRBV5-1 with TRBJ2-7, with 8 nucleotides matching TRBD2. Germline V gives CDR1 SGHRS, CDR2 YFSETQ. The CDR3 is 17 residues long. The trim removed 7 bases at V and 4 bases at J, leaving 19 bases unmatched.

V is TRBV28 and J is TRBJ2-2; 9 bases are shared with TRBD2. The junction had 2 bases not matched to a gene; V was cut back by 2 bases and J by 4 bases. The CDR3 sequence is 15 residues long. Germline V gives CDR1 MDHEN, CDR2 SYDVKM. CDR3: CASSLRGRGTGELFF. For the CDR3, the DNA is TGTGCCAGCAGTTTACGCGGGAGGGGCACCGGGGAGCTGTTTTTT.

This sequence joins TRBV2 and TRBJ2-5; no definite D call. The ends were cut back, 3 bases at V and 7 bases at J, with 12 bases in the middle. The CDR3 length is 13 residues. Looked up from germline, CDR1 is SNHLY and CDR2 is FYNNEI. CDR3 coding DNA: TGTGCCAGCAGTGATTGGGCCGGGTGGACCCAGTACTTC. Encoded protein: CASSDWAGWTQYF.

The genes are TRBV5-6 and TRBJ2-7; 11 bases map to TRBD2. CDR1 and CDR2 (germline): SGHDT, YYEEEE. V dropped 3 bases and J dropped 0; count of bases not matched to a gene: 11. The CDR3 sequence is 18 residues long. CDR3 sequence reads: CASSSGTSGPSPSYEQYF. DNA for the CDR3: TGTGCCAGCAGCTCCGGGACTAGCGGTCCTAGCCCCTCCTACGAGCAGTACTTC.

The chain links TRBV4-1 to TRBJ1-6; D not resolved. The V end lost 4 bases, the J end lost 9 bases, and 19 bases lay between the germline ends. The CDR3 loop spans 16 amino acids. CDR1 and CDR2 (germline): MGHRA, YSYEKL. The CDR3 sequence is CASSPRGGIRGSPLHF. The CDR3 DNA reads TGCGCCAGCAGCCCCCGTGGCGGTATCAGAGGTTCACCCCTCCACTTT.

The V gene is TRBV5-1, the J gene TRBJ2-7; no reliable D call. This CDR3 contains 13 residues. Germline lookup yields CDR1 SGHRS and CDR2 YFSETQ. Trimming took off 0 bases at V and 4 bases at J, with 8 bases between the two ends. The chain's CDR3 is CASSLGTEYEQYF. CDR3 sequence (DNA): TGCGCCAGCAGCTTGGGCACAGAATACGAGCAGTACTTC.

V gene TRBV28 combines with J gene TRBJ2-7, with 8 bases lining up with TRBD1. Germline CDR1 reads MDHEN; CDR2 reads SYDVKM. J lost 3 bases, V lost 4 bases, and 11 bases had no gene match. This CDR3 spans 16 amino acids. CDR3 protein: CASSSSDRGLLYEQYF. As DNA, the CDR3 is TGTGCCAGCAGTTCCTCTGACAGGGGCCTTCTCTACGAGCAGTACTTC.

The chain couples TRBV30 to TRBJ2-1, with a possible D match to TRBD2 (6 bases). CDR3 length: 14 residues. The V gene's germline CDR1 is GTSNPN and CDR2 SVGIG (reference sequence). Trimming cost V 2 bases and J 3 bases, with 11 bases left between them. CDR3 protein: CAWSNWGDYNEQFF. The CDR3 DNA reads TGTGCCTGGAGTAATTGGGGGGACTACAATGAGCAGTTCTTC.

The genes are TRBV13 and TRBJ2-5, with D perhaps matching TRBD2 (6 bases). The end of the DNA fits TRBJ2-7 better, so the J call may be wrong. The germline CDR1 and CDR2 sequences are PRHDT and FYEKMQ (reference sequence). CDR3 length: 15 residues. CDR3 sequence (DNA): TGTGCCAGCAGCTCCCGGGGGATAGCGGACTACGAGCAGTACTTC. Its translation: CASSSRGIADYEQYF.

With regard to this clone: The same CDR3 also results from other DNA sequences found in this sample. This chain's CDR3 is CASSFSSYNEQFF. For the CDR3, the DNA is TGTGCCAGCAGTTTTAGCTCCTACAATGAGCAGTTCTTC. The rearrangement links TRBV27 to TRBJ2-1; D gene unclear. CDR3 length: 13 amino acids. CDR1 and CDR2 from the germline V gene are MNHEY and SMNVEV (reference sequence). V lost 3 bases and J 0 bases, leaving 3 bases between the germline ends.

The rearrangement joins TRBV27 to TRBJ2-7, with D possibly TRBD1 on 5 matching bases. Germline values: CDR1 MNHEY, CDR2 SMNVEV (reference sequence). This CDR3 has 11 amino acids. Trimming took 8 bases from V and 3 from J, leaving 8 bases between them. For the CDR3, the DNA is TGTGCCAGCGGGCAGGGCTACGAGCAGTACTTC. Translation gives CASGQGYEQYF.

The chain links TRBV27 to TRBJ2-3, with TRBD2 matching 7 bases. The germline gives CDR1 MNHEY, CDR2 SMNVEV (reference sequence). With 6 bases clipped from V and 3 bases from J, the junction kept 12 bases outside the gene matches. CDR3 size: 16 residues. The DNA for the CDR3 is TGTGCCAGCAGCCAAGCCCGCAGGGAGGGAACAGATACGCAGTATTTT. Translating gives CASSQARREGTDTQYF.

As concerns this clone: Other DNA sequences in the same sample also yield this CDR3. The chain couples TRBV30 to TRBJ1-5; D gene uncertain. The CDR3 spans 13 residues. The germline CDR1 and CDR2 sequences are GTSNPN and SVGIG (reference sequence). V lost 0 bases and J 7 bases, leaving 10 bases between the germline ends. CDR3 in amino acids: CAWSVFGRQPQHF. The DNA for the CDR3 is TGTGCCTGGAGTGTATTCGGGCGGCAGCCCCAGCATTTT.

The chain has TRBV29-1 and TRBJ2-1; D is undetermined. CDR1 and CDR2 (germline): SQVTM, ANQGSEA. The CDR3 runs 12 residues. Trimming pared 6 bases from V and 4 bases from J, leaving 10 bases between. CDR3 sequence reads: CSVPIRYNEQFF. The CDR3 DNA is TGCAGCGTCCCGATCAGGTACAATGAGCAGTTCTTC.